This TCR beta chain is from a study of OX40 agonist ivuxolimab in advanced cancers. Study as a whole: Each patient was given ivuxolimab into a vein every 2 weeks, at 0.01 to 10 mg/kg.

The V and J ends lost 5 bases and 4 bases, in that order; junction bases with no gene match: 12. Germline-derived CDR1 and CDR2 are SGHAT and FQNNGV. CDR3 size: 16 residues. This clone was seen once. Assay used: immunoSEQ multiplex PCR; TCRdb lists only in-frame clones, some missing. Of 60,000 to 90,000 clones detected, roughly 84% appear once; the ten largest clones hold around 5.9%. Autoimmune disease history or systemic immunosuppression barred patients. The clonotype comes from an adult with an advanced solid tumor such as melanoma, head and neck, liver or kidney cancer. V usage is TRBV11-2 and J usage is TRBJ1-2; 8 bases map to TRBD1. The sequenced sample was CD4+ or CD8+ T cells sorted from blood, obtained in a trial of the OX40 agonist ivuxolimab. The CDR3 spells CASSPFRQGSFYGYTF. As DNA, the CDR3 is TGTGCCAGCAGCCCTTTCCGACAGGGGTCTTTCTATGGCTACACCTTC.